A selection of T cell receptor beta chains follows, all from one sample in a study of cytomegalovirus exposure and HLA in healthy donors. Sequencing used immunoSEQ multiplex PCR; TCRdb keeps in-frame clones, though not all of them. Here the sample spans roughly 140,000 clones, roughly four fifths being singletons. Sequenced material: PBMCs. The receptors originated from a man aged 18 to 29 in good health and CMV-seronegative. Both conserved end residues are part of each CDR3. The D gene is left open where the match is weak. The size entry is marked missing in some rows and otherwise reads once, few, many or a size class.

v_gene: TRBV18
j_gene: TRBJ2-7
d_gene: TRBD1
abundance: NA
CDR3nt: TGTGCCAGCTCATACGTGGCAGGGGGCTCCTACGAGCAGTACTTC
CDR3aa: CASSYVAGGSYEQYF

v_gene: TRBV5-1
j_gene: TRBJ1-5
d_gene: NA
abundance: NA
CDR3nt: TGCGCCCCCCCCGATCCAGGGAATCATCAGCCCCAGCATTTT
CDR3aa: CAPPDPGNHQPQHF

v_gene: TRBV4-3
j_gene: TRBJ2-7
d_gene: TRBD2
abundance: NA
CDR3nt: TGCGCCAGCAGCCAAGATCTTTATACTAGCGGGGGCTACGAGCAGTACTTC
CDR3aa: CASSQDLYTSGGYEQYF

v_gene: TRBV6-6
j_gene: TRBJ2-7
d_gene: TRBD2
abundance: NA
CDR3nt: TGTGCCAGCAGCCAGCGGGAGCCCAACGAGCAGTACTTC
CDR3aa: CASSQREPNEQYF

v_gene: TRBV4-3
j_gene: TRBJ1-1
d_gene: TRBD1
abundance: NA
CDR3nt: TGCGCCAGCAGCCAGACCCCGGGACAGGCCAACACTGAAGCTTTCTTT
CDR3aa: CASSQTPGQANTEAFF

v_gene: TRBV5-6
j_gene: TRBJ1-1
d_gene: NA
abundance: NA
CDR3nt: TGTGCCAGCAGCAAGGGGGGGACACGGATAAGTGAAGCTTTCTTT
CDR3aa: CASSKGGTRISEAFF

v_gene: TRBV7-2
j_gene: TRBJ2-3
d_gene: TRBD1
abundance: NA
CDR3nt: TGTGCCAGCAGCTTAGTTCGGGACAGGGTCACAGATACGCAGTATTTT
CDR3aa: CASSLVRDRVTDTQYF

v_gene: TRBV6-5
j_gene: TRBJ2-7
d_gene: TRBD1
abundance: NA
CDR3nt: TGTGCCAGCAGTTACTCGGGACAGGGGGCACTTTACGAGCAGTACTTC
CDR3aa: CASSYSGQGALYEQYF

v_gene: TRBV7-2
j_gene: TRBJ2-2
d_gene: TRBD1
abundance: NA
CDR3nt: TGTGCCAGCAGCTCAACCGGGACAGGGGGCCCGAACACCGGGGAGCTGTTTTTT
CDR3aa: CASSSTGTGGPNTGELFF

v_gene: TRBV2
j_gene: TRBJ2-2
d_gene: TRBD1
abundance: NA
CDR3nt: TGTGCCAGCAGTGGGGGGACAGGGAGGAACACCGGGGAGCTGTTTTTT
CDR3aa: CASSGGTGRNTGELFF

v_gene: TRBV5-1
j_gene: TRBJ2-1
d_gene: TRBD2
abundance: few
CDR3nt: TGCGCCAGCAGCTGGGGTAGCGGGGACAATGAGCAGTTCTTC
CDR3aa: CASSWGSGDNEQFF

v_gene: TRBV10-3
j_gene: TRBJ1-4
d_gene: NA
abundance: NA
CDR3nt: TGTGCCATCAGCACAACAGGGCATGATGAAAAACTGTTTTTT
CDR3aa: CAISTTGHDEKLFF

v_gene: TRBV27
j_gene: TRBJ2-1
d_gene: TRBD2
abundance: NA
CDR3nt: TGTGCCAGCAGTCCCAGGACTAGCGGGAGGGCCGAAAGGGAGCAGTTCTTC
CDR3aa: CASSPRTSGRAEREQFF

v_gene: TRBV27
j_gene: TRBJ2-7
d_gene: TRBD1
abundance: NA
CDR3nt: TGTGCCAGCAGTCCCCGGGACAGTTTCAACGAGCAGTACTTC
CDR3aa: CASSPRDSFNEQYF

v_gene: TRBV19
j_gene: TRBJ1-5
d_gene: NA
abundance: NA
CDR3nt: TGTGCCAGTACCCTCTCGCAGTTCGGCAATCAGCCCCAGCATTTT
CDR3aa: CASTLSQFGNQPQHF

v_gene: TRBV28
j_gene: TRBJ2-3
d_gene: NA
abundance: NA
CDR3nt: TGTGCCAGCAGTTTAAGAGGGAACACAGATACGCAGTATTTT
CDR3aa: CASSLRGNTDTQYF

v_gene: TRBV10-3
j_gene: TRBJ1-5
d_gene: NA
abundance: NA
CDR3nt: TGTGCCATCAGTGAGTCGCAGGTGAGCAATCAGCCCCAGCATTTT
CDR3aa: CAISESQVSNQPQHF

v_gene: TRBV14
j_gene: TRBJ1-4
d_gene: NA
abundance: NA
CDR3nt: TGTGCCAGCAGCCATAGGGGTGCAACTAATGAAAAACTGTTTTTT
CDR3aa: CASSHRGATNEKLFF

v_gene: TRBV28
j_gene: TRBJ2-5
d_gene: TRBD2
abundance: once
CDR3nt: TGTGCCACCCGGACTAGCGGGAGGGGGGAGACCCAGTACTTC
CDR3aa: CATRTSGRGETQYF

v_gene: TRBV6-4
j_gene: TRBJ2-7
d_gene: TRBD1
abundance: NA
CDR3nt: TGTGCCGTGGGATGGGCAGGGGGACAGTACTTC
CDR3aa: CAVGWAGGQYF

v_gene: TRBV9
j_gene: TRBJ2-2
d_gene: TRBD2
abundance: NA
CDR3nt: TGTGCCAGCGGGACTAGCGGAGACACCGGGGAGCTGTTTTTT
CDR3aa: CASGTSGDTGELFF

v_gene: TRBV11-2
j_gene: TRBJ2-7
d_gene: TRBD2
abundance: NA
CDR3nt: TGTGCCAGCAGCTCTGACGGGCTAGCGGGATGGGACGAGCAGTACTTC
CDR3aa: CASSSDGLAGWDEQYF

v_gene: TRBV4-1
j_gene: TRBJ2-7
d_gene: NA
abundance: NA
CDR3nt: TGCGCCAGCAGCGCTTCACTTTACAGGGACGGCTACGAGCAGTACTTC
CDR3aa: CASSASLYRDGYEQYF

v_gene: TRBV19
j_gene: TRBJ2-1
d_gene: TRBD2
abundance: NA
CDR3nt: TGTGCCACCAAGCGGGGAGGCTATGAGCAGTTCTTC
CDR3aa: CATKRGGYEQFF

v_gene: TRBV5-1
j_gene: TRBJ2-5
d_gene: TRBD2
abundance: NA
CDR3nt: TGCGCCAGCAGCTTGGCCGGGGGGCGTCTAGCGGGAGCCCAAGAGACCCAGTACTTC
CDR3aa: CASSLAGGRLAGAQETQYF

v_gene: TRBV10-3
j_gene: TRBJ2-2
d_gene: NA
abundance: NA
CDR3nt: TGTGCCATCAGTGAGTCAGACTCCGGGGAGCTGTTTTTT
CDR3aa: CAISESDSGELFF

v_gene: TRBV19
j_gene: TRBJ2-5
d_gene: NA
abundance: NA
CDR3nt: TGTGCCACCTCTGGTCCTGTAGGCGGCCGGGAGACCCAGTACTTC
CDR3aa: CATSGPVGGRETQYF

v_gene: TRBV6-5
j_gene: TRBJ2-3
d_gene: TRBD1
abundance: NA
CDR3nt: TGTGCCAGCAGCGCCGACAGGGGGCTAACAGATACGCAGTATTTT
CDR3aa: CASSADRGLTDTQYF

v_gene: TRBV29-1
j_gene: TRBJ2-7
d_gene: TRBD2
abundance: NA
CDR3nt: TGCAGCGTGCCGGGACTAGCGGGGGACGAGCAGTACTTC
CDR3aa: CSVPGLAGDEQYF

v_gene: TRBV6-1
j_gene: TRBJ1-3
d_gene: NA
abundance: few
CDR3nt: TGTGCCAGCAGTATCACAGGGTCGGGAAACACCATATATTTT
CDR3aa: CASSITGSGNTIYF

v_gene: TRBV27
j_gene: TRBJ2-2
d_gene: NA
abundance: NA
CDR3nt: TGTGCCAGCAGTTTATCGGACTTTTGGACGGCGAACACCGGGGAGCTGTTTTTT
CDR3aa: CASSLSDFWTANTGELFF

v_gene: TRBV19
j_gene: TRBJ2-1
d_gene: NA
abundance: NA
CDR3nt: TGTGCCAGTAGTAGTCGGCGGGAAAGGGGTAATGAGCAGTTCTTC
CDR3aa: CASSSRRERGNEQFF

v_gene: TRBV30
j_gene: TRBJ1-5
d_gene: NA
abundance: few
CDR3nt: TGTGCCTGGAGTGACTCCTCGGGTCGGCCCCAGCATTTT
CDR3aa: CAWSDSSGRPQHF

v_gene: TRBV10-3
j_gene: TRBJ1-1
d_gene: TRBD1
abundance: NA
CDR3nt: TGTGCCATCAGTGATCTTCCCAGGGGGGAAATGATACAAGCTTTCTTT
CDR3aa: CAISDLPRGEMIQAFF

v_gene: TRBV4-3
j_gene: TRBJ2-7
d_gene: TRBD1
abundance: NA
CDR3nt: TGCGCCAGCAGCCAAGATAAGACAGGGGGTAAATACGAGCAGTACTTC
CDR3aa: CASSQDKTGGKYEQYF

v_gene: TRBV29-1
j_gene: TRBJ2-5
d_gene: NA
abundance: NA
CDR3nt: TGCAGCGGGTGGGAACAGGGTAGGGAGACCCAGTACTTC
CDR3aa: CSGWEQGRETQYF

v_gene: TRBV7-9
j_gene: TRBJ1-2
d_gene: NA
abundance: NA
CDR3nt: TGTGCCAGCAGCTTAGGAGCCGCTAACTATGGCTACACCTTC
CDR3aa: CASSLGAANYGYTF

v_gene: TRBV6-5
j_gene: TRBJ2-5
d_gene: NA
abundance: few
CDR3nt: TGTGCCAGCAGTTACTCCGGGACCCAGTACTTC
CDR3aa: CASSYSGTQYF

v_gene: TRBV9
j_gene: TRBJ2-7
d_gene: NA
abundance: NA
CDR3nt: TGTGCCAGCAGCGTAGGGACTCACTACGAGCAGTACTTC
CDR3aa: CASSVGTHYEQYF

v_gene: TRBV19
j_gene: TRBJ2-1
d_gene: NA
abundance: few
CDR3nt: TGTGCCACCCAGTGGAGCTCCTACAATGAGCAGTTCTTC
CDR3aa: CATQWSSYNEQFF

v_gene: TRBV18
j_gene: TRBJ2-1
d_gene: TRBD2
abundance: NA
CDR3nt: TGTGCCAGCTCACCACGTCGGCTAGCGGGAGTTAAAGATGAGCAGTTCTTC
CDR3aa: CASSPRRLAGVKDEQFF

v_gene: TRBV7-6
j_gene: TRBJ1-5
d_gene: TRBD1
abundance: NA
CDR3nt: TGTGCCAGCAGCGACGCCCCCGGACAGGGCAAAAATCAGCCCCAGCATTTT
CDR3aa: CASSDAPGQGKNQPQHF

v_gene: TRBV10-3
j_gene: TRBJ2-3
d_gene: TRBD2
abundance: NA
CDR3nt: TGTGCCACAACGGGACTAGCCACAGATACGCAGTATTTT
CDR3aa: CATTGLATDTQYF

v_gene: TRBV5-4
j_gene: TRBJ2-7
d_gene: NA
abundance: few
CDR3nt: TGTGCCAGCAGCAGAACCGGGACTCACTACGAGCAGTACTTC
CDR3aa: CASSRTGTHYEQYF

v_gene: TRBV4-1
j_gene: TRBJ2-5
d_gene: NA
abundance: NA
CDR3nt: TGCGCCAGCAGCCAAGCCCTAGGAGAGACCCAGTACTTC
CDR3aa: CASSQALGETQYF

v_gene: TRBV7-9
j_gene: TRBJ2-3
d_gene: TRBD2
abundance: NA
CDR3nt: TGTGCCAGCAGCCCGTGGCGGGAGGGCCGGGGAGATACGCAGTATTTT
CDR3aa: CASSPWREGRGDTQYF

v_gene: TRBV30
j_gene: TRBJ1-1
d_gene: NA
abundance: NA
CDR3nt: TGTGCCTGGAAGATGGGGGGCACTGAAGCTTTCTTT
CDR3aa: CAWKMGGTEAFF

v_gene: TRBV19
j_gene: TRBJ2-1
d_gene: NA
abundance: NA
CDR3nt: TGTGCCAGTACCCCCCGGGGGGCCTCCTACAATGAGCAGTTCTTC
CDR3aa: CASTPRGASYNEQFF

v_gene: TRBV5-1
j_gene: TRBJ2-7
d_gene: TRBD2
abundance: NA
CDR3nt: TGCGCCAGCAGGCCCCTAGCGGGAGGGCCCGGGGAGCAGTACTTC
CDR3aa: CASRPLAGGPGEQYF

v_gene: TRBV15
j_gene: TRBJ1-2
d_gene: NA
abundance: NA
CDR3nt: TGTGCCACCAGCAGAGACCGGGGAATGTATGGCTACACCTTC
CDR3aa: CATSRDRGMYGYTF

v_gene: TRBV29-1
j_gene: TRBJ2-3
d_gene: TRBD2
abundance: NA
CDR3nt: TGCAGCGTTGATGGACTAGCAAGTAGTCCAGATACGCAGTATTTT
CDR3aa: CSVDGLASSPDTQYF

v_gene: TRBV2
j_gene: TRBJ1-1
d_gene: NA
abundance: NA
CDR3nt: TGTGCCAGCAGTGGGCGGGGGCGGTACACTGAAGCTTTCTTT
CDR3aa: CASSGRGRYTEAFF

v_gene: TRBV14
j_gene: TRBJ2-5
d_gene: NA
abundance: NA
CDR3nt: TGTGCCAGCAGCCAATACGGGGGAATGTTGGAGACCCAGTACTTC
CDR3aa: CASSQYGGMLETQYF

v_gene: TRBV19
j_gene: TRBJ2-1
d_gene: NA
abundance: NA
CDR3nt: TGTGCCAGTAGCCCCCCATCCCTAGGTGAGCAGTTCTTC
CDR3aa: CASSPPSLGEQFF

v_gene: TRBV28
j_gene: TRBJ2-7
d_gene: TRBD2
abundance: NA
CDR3nt: TGTGCCAGCAGTTACACTAGCGGGAGGAGCCACGAGCAGTACTTC
CDR3aa: CASSYTSGRSHEQYF

v_gene: TRBV30
j_gene: TRBJ2-5
d_gene: TRBD2
abundance: NA
CDR3nt: TGTGCCTGGAGTCGGGGGGAAGAGACCCAGTACTTC
CDR3aa: CAWSRGEETQYF

v_gene: TRBV9
j_gene: TRBJ2-7
d_gene: NA
abundance: once
CDR3nt: TGTGCCAGCAGCCCCTCGGGACTCCCCTACGAGCAGTACTTC
CDR3aa: CASSPSGLPYEQYF